This is a list of T cell receptor beta chains from one sample in a study of technical replicates of blood from several donors. Method: immunoSEQ multiplex PCR; TCRdb's copy keeps in-frame clones and lacks some. The data contain around 80,000 clones, nearly 98% of them singletons. The sequenced sample consisted of T cells isolated from PBMCs. Receptors were obtained from a human donor in good health. Both conserved end residues are part of each CDR3. D genes are given only for firm matches. Size tells how often a clone was seen (once, few, many) or the class of an expanded clone, and some rows leave it out.

length,size,D,V,J,DNA,CDR3
13,-,TRBD1,TRBV6-5,TRBJ1-1,TGTGCCAGCAGCCACCGGGACAGGGAGTCTGCTTTCTTT,CASSHRDRESAFF
17,-,TRBD1,TRBV18,TRBJ2-2,TGTGCCAGCTCACCTTCTCAGGGGGAATTCATGGCCGGGGAGCTGTTTTTT,CASSPSQGEFMAGELFF
15,once,TRBD1,TRBV10-1,TRBJ2-4,TGCGCCAGCAGCGAAGGGGGCTCGCACAAAAACATTCAGTACTTC,CASSEGGSHKNIQYF
18,-,-,TRBV12-5,TRBJ1-6,TGTGCTAGTGGTTTGGTACTGGGGTCGGGAGGGGCTAATTCACCCCTCCACTTT,CASGLVLGSGGANSPLHF
16,-,TRBD2,TRBV25-1,TRBJ2-7,TGTGCCAGCAGTGATCCTAGCGGGAGGGCCCTCTACGAGCAGTACTTC,CASSDPSGRALYEQYF
15,once,-,TRBV30,TRBJ1-2,TGTGCCTGGAGTGCCCGACAGTTACGGTTGGCTGGCTACACCTTC,CAWSARQLRLAGYTF
13,-,TRBD2,TRBV29-1,TRBJ2-1,TGCAGCGCGGGACTAGCGGGGCCCAATGAGCAGTTCTTC,CSAGLAGPNEQFF
15,-,-,TRBV2,TRBJ1-4,TGTGCCAGCAGTGATTCCCACGAGGGGGATGAAAAACTGTTTTTT,CASSDSHEGDEKLFF
14,-,TRBD1,TRBV27,TRBJ1-1,TGTGCCAGCAGTTTGACAGGGAGGAACACTGAAGCTTTCTTT,CASSLTGRNTEAFF
12,-,-,TRBV19,TRBJ1-1,TGTGCCAGTAGGGCCTGGAACACTGAAGCTTTCTTT,CASRAWNTEAFF
12,once,-,TRBV28,TRBJ2-3,TGTGCCAGCCGACAGAACACAGATACGCAGTATTTT,CASRQNTDTQYF
18,-,-,TRBV14,TRBJ2-2,TGTGCCAGCTCCAAAGATGAGGCGGCGTCTTTGTACACCGGGGAGCTGTTTTTT,CASSKDEAASLYTGELFF
15,-,-,TRBV6-5,TRBJ2-7,TGTGCCAGCAGCCTCCGGGACGGGGGTAGGTACGAGCAGTACTTC,CASSLRDGGRYEQYF
15,-,TRBD2,TRBV5-1,TRBJ2-5,TGCGCCAGCAGCCTGGGACTAGCGGAGCAAGAGACCCAGTACTTC,CASSLGLAEQETQYF
13,-,-,TRBV2,TRBJ2-5,TGTGCCAGCCTCGGGGGAAATGAAGAGACCCAGTACTTC,CASLGGNEETQYF
17,-,-,TRBV4-2,TRBJ2-7,TGTGCCAGCAGCCAACAGATACACAGGAATCGCAACTACGAGCAGTACTTC,CASSQQIHRNRNYEQYF
16,-,TRBD2,TRBV18,TRBJ2-7,TGTGCCAGCTCACCACTCTCGGGTAGCGGGATGTACGAGCAGTACTTC,CASSPLSGSGMYEQYF
16,-,TRBD1,TRBV19,TRBJ2-2,TGTGCCAGTAGTGGGTGGCAGGGGGCGAGCACCGGGGAGCTGTTTTTT,CASSGWQGASTGELFF
16,-,TRBD2,TRBV6-4,TRBJ2-1,TGTGCCAGCCGTCCTTCGGGCGGGAGCGCCTACAATGAGCAGTTCTTC,CASRPSGGSAYNEQFF
16,-,TRBD1,TRBV27,TRBJ2-7,TGTGCCAGCAGAAACGGACAGGGCAGCGTCTCCTACGAGCAGTACTTC,CASRNGQGSVSYEQYF
14,-,TRBD2,TRBV2,TRBJ2-7,TGTGCCAGCAGCTACTACCTCGGGACTAGTCAGCAGTACTTC,CASSYYLGTSQQYF
15,-,TRBD1,TRBV5-5,TRBJ2-7,TGTGCCAGCAGCTTGAGAGGGACAGGTCTCTACGAGCAGTACTTC,CASSLRGTGLYEQYF
14,-,-,TRBV6-1,TRBJ1-1,TGTGCCAGCAGGTCCGGTCTGCAGAACACTGAAGCTTTCTTT,CASRSGLQNTEAFF
13,-,-,TRBV15,TRBJ1-1,TGTGCCACCAGCATGCCAGGAGGGGTGGGAGCTTTCTTT,CATSMPGGVGAFF
15,-,-,TRBV7-2,TRBJ2-3,TGTGCCAGCAGCTTCCGTCAGCGGCGGGCGGATACGCAGTATTTT,CASSFRQRRADTQYF
16,-,-,TRBV27,TRBJ1-2,TGTGCCAGCAGTTTCCAGGGTGAATACCATAACTATGGCTACACCTTC,CASSFQGEYHNYGYTF
13,once,TRBD1,TRBV18,TRBJ1-1,TGTGCCAGCTCAACAGGGGAGAACACTGAAGCTTTCTTT,CASSTGENTEAFF
11,-,-,TRBV5-1,TRBJ2-7,TGCGCCAGCAGCCCGAATACGCGCCAGTACTTC,CASSPNTRQYF
12,-,TRBD1,TRBV5-4,TRBJ1-2,TGTGCCAGCAGAGGACAGGGCAATGGCTACACCTTC,CASRGQGNGYTF
13,-,-,TRBV2,TRBJ2-7,TGTGCCAGCAGACATACAGGGTCCTACGAGCAGTACTTC,CASRHTGSYEQYF